The clone carrying this T cell receptor (beta chain) was seen more than once but under ten times. Antigen: not known. This specimen comes from a study of T cells after yellow fever vaccination. TCRdb passed the 5' RACE reads through MiXCR, listing each CDR3 protein once. The table includes approximately 300,000 distinct CDR3 sequences, 6.8% detected once. Study-level points and caveats: Reappearance after the booster was observed for most primary-vaccination clones (roughly 95% CD4, over 75% CD8).

Here the sequenced sample was PBMCs, taken roughly 47 days after the first yellow fever vaccination. The receptor comes from a man in his late teens or twenties who received the YFV17D yellow fever vaccine.

In DNA, the CDR3 is TGTGCCTCGGGTAGTAGCGCGGGACTTAGCACAGATACGCAGTATTTT. It codes for CASGSSAGLSTDTQYF. This chain uses TRBV7-8 with TRBJ2-3, with D maybe TRBD2 (6 bases). The CDR3 consists of 16 residues. From germline, CDR1 is SGHVS and CDR2 FQNEAQ. Trimming pared 11 bases from V and 0 bases from J, leaving 21 bases between.